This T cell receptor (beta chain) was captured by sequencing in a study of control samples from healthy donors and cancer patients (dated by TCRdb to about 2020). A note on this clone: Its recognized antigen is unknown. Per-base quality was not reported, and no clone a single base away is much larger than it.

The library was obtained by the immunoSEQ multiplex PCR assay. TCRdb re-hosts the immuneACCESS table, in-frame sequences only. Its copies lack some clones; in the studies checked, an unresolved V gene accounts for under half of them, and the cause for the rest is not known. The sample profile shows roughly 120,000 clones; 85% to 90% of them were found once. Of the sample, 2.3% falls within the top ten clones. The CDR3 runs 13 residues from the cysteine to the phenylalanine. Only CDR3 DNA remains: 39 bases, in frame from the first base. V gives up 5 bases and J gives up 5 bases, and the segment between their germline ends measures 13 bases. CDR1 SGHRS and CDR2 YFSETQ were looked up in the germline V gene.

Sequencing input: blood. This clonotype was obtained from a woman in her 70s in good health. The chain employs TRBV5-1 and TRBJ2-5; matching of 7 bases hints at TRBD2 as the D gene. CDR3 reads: CASSWGGAETQYF. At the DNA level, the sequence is TGCGCCAGCAGTTGGGGGGGGGCTGAGACCCAGTACTTC. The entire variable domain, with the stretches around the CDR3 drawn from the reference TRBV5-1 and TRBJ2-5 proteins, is KAGVTQTPRYLIKTRGQQVTLSCSPISGHRSVSWYQQTPGQGLQFLFEYFSETQRNKGNFPGRFSGRQFSNSRSEMNVSTLELGDSALYLCASSWGGAETQYFGPGTRLLVL.